This T cell receptor (beta chain) is from a study of cytomegalovirus exposure and HLA in healthy donors. The germline gives CDR1 SGHVS, CDR2 FQNEAQ. Trimming took 7 bases from V and 2 from J; bases not matched to a gene: 3. The length of the CDR3 is 14 residues. In the PCR, 60 Vbeta and 13 Jbeta primers were used. Profiling relied on immunoSEQ multiplex PCR, and the TCRdb table lists in-frame clones only, not all of them. The data hold some 180,000 clones, with 82% observed a single time. The sample was PBMCs. The receptor was derived from a man aged 35 to 55 in good health and CMV-seronegative. V gene TRBV7-8 combines with J gene TRBJ2-7, with 12 bases fitting TRBD2. CDR3 in DNA: TGTGCCAGCACACTAGCGGGGGGACCCTACGAGCAGTACTTC. Its protein is CASTLAGGPYEQYF.